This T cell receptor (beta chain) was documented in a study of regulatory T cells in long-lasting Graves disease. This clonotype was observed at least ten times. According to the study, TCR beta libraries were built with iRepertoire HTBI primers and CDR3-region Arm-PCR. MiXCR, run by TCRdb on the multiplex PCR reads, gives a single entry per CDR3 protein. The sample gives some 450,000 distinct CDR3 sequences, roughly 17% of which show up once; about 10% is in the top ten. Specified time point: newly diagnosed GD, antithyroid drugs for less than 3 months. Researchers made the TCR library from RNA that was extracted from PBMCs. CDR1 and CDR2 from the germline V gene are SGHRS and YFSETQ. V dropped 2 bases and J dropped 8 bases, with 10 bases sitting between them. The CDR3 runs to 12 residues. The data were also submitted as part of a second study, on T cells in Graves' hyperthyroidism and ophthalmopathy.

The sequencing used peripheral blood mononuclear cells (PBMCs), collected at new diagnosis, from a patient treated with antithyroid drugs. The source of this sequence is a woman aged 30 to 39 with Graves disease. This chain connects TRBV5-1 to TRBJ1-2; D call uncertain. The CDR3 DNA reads TGCGCCAGCAGCTTTTCCGGGGTCGGCTACACCTTC. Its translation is CASSFSGVGYTF.